A selection of T cell receptor beta chains follows, all from one sample in a study of blood T cell repertoires in COVID-19. The data were produced by immunoSEQ multiplex PCR, yet TCRdb's version contains in-frame clones alone and is incomplete. This sample yields fewer than 400,000 clones, of which over 85% are seen a single time; 1.5% to 2% belongs to the top ten. What was sequenced was PBMCs or T cells enriched from blood (not recorded which). These receptors were collected from a woman aged 30 to 39 who had recovered from COVID-19. The CDR3 runs from the conserved cysteine through the conserved F or W. A D gene is named only where the DNA matches it firmly. Where a row states a size, it is once, few, many or the class of an expanded clone; other rows omit it.

TRBJ2-5	NA	NA	TRBV19	TGTGCCAGTCGAAATATCCGGGACTACCAAGAGACCCAGTACTTC	CASRNIRDYQETQYF
TRBJ2-5	NA	NA	TRBV10-3	TGTGCCATCAGTGAAGGGGCGCGGAAAGAGACCCAGTACTTC	CAISEGARKETQYF
TRBJ1-1	TRBD1	NA	TRBV5-1	TGCGCCAGCAGCCGATCCCGACAGGGATTCATGAACACTGAAGCTTTCTTT	CASSRSRQGFMNTEAFF
TRBJ2-1	TRBD1	NA	TRBV5-1	TGCGCCAGCAGCCTGCTGACAGGGGGCAATGAGCAGTTCTTC	CASSLLTGGNEQFF
TRBJ2-5	NA	once	TRBV5-1	TGCGCCAGCCAATACCAAGAGACCCAGTACTTC	CASQYQETQYF
TRBJ1-6	TRBD1	NA	TRBV28	TGTGCCAGCAGTTTCCGACCTACAGGGGTGCATAATTCACCCCTCCACTTT	CASSFRPTGVHNSPLHF
TRBJ2-2	NA	NA	TRBV5-1	TGCGCCAGCACCTCATCACGGAGTAAAGGGGAGCTGTTTTTT	CASTSSRSKGELFF
TRBJ2-7	NA	NA	TRBV6-5	TGTGCCAGCAAACAGGGTTCCGCTCTCGTCTACGAGCAGTACTTC	CASKQGSALVYEQYF
TRBJ2-5	NA	NA	TRBV10-3	TGTGCCATCAGTGAATCCAGGGATGAGACCCAGTACTTC	CAISESRDETQYF
TRBJ1-4	TRBD1	once	TRBV2	TGTGCCAGCAGCCTTCATAAAACAGGGGGTGAAAAACTGTTTTTT	CASSLHKTGGEKLFF
TRBJ2-3	TRBD2	NA	TRBV13	TGTGCCAGCAGCCCAGGGACTAGCGGGAGCACAGATACGCAGTATTTT	CASSPGTSGSTDTQYF
TRBJ2-3	TRBD2	NA	TRBV7-8	TGTGCCAGCTTGCCTAGCGGGAGGAACGCAGATACGCAGTATTTT	CASLPSGRNADTQYF
TRBJ1-2	TRBD1	once	TRBV4-1	TGCGCCAGCAGCCACCCCCCGGGACAGGCGGCCTATGGCTACACCTTC	CASSHPPGQAAYGYTF
TRBJ1-2	NA	NA	TRBV4-1	TGCGCCAGCAGCCAAGTTGGAGGGGGCTACACCTTC	CASSQVGGGYTF
TRBJ2-5	NA	NA	TRBV9	TGTGCCAGCAGCGTAGCCCCAGAAGAGACCCAGTACTTC	CASSVAPEETQYF
TRBJ1-4	NA	once	TRBV4-3	TGCGCCAGCAGCCGCTCCGTGGGCCCTGCGGCGGACTCGAGCAATGAAAAACTGTTTTTT	CASSRSVGPAADSSNEKLFF
TRBJ1-2	NA	NA	TRBV27	TGTGCCAGCAAGCATAGGGGTCCCTATGGCTACACCTTC	CASKHRGPYGYTF
TRBJ1-5	NA	NA	TRBV19	TGTGCCAGTAGTCTCGCCCGGGGGTTCCTTCAGCCCCAGCATTTT	CASSLARGFLQPQHF
TRBJ1-3	TRBD1	NA	TRBV5-4	TGTGCCAGCAGCTCCACAGGGGACTCTGGAAACACCATATATTTT	CASSSTGDSGNTIYF
TRBJ2-7	NA	NA	TRBV27	TGTGCCAGCAGTAGCCCCAGGGGCCCAGCCTACGAGCAGTACTTC	CASSSPRGPAYEQYF
TRBJ2-1	TRBD2	NA	TRBV18	TGTGCCAGCCCAGCATCGAGCGGGAGCAATGAGCAGTTCTTC	CASPASSGSNEQFF
TRBJ1-1	NA	NA	TRBV2	TGTGCCAGCAGGCCAGGGGTTCTCACTGAAGCTTTCTTT	CASRPGVLTEAFF
TRBJ2-3	TRBD1	NA	TRBV5-1	TGCGCCAGCAGCTTGAGGACAGGGGGCACAGATACGCAGTATTTT	CASSLRTGGTDTQYF
TRBJ1-4	NA	once	TRBV4-1	TGCGCCAGCAGCCAAGATTGGCGGCTGTTTTTT	CASSQDWRLFF
TRBJ1-4	NA	NA	TRBV19	TGTGCCAGTAGTATAGAGGTAAAGAGTGAAAAACTGTTTTTT	CASSIEVKSEKLFF
TRBJ2-7	NA	NA	TRBV6-5	TGTGCCAGCAGCGGGCCCCGGGGGAGCTCCTACGAGCAGTACTTC	CASSGPRGSSYEQYF
TRBJ1-2	NA	NA	TRBV19	TGTGCCAGTAACTCTTCCGGGACATTTGGCTACACCTTC	CASNSSGTFGYTF
TRBJ2-1	TRBD2	NA	TRBV24-1	TGTGCCACCAGTGTCGGGGCTAGCGGGGGGGGTGAGCAGTTCTTC	CATSVGASGGGEQFF
TRBJ2-3	NA	NA	TRBV18	TGTGCCAGCTCTCTTGCAGGAAGCACAGATACGCAGTATTTT	CASSLAGSTDTQYF